This T cell receptor (beta chain) was profiled in a study of breast tumors, draining lymph nodes, adjacent tissues. Overall study findings and caveats: Most tumor T cells seemingly derive from lymph node, then expand in tumor. Compared with lymph nodes, tumors were less diverse; compared with nontumor tissue, more. Tumor T cell lymph node origin was a supported hypothesis, not proven. Compared with basal-like, luminal-like tumors shared significantly more repertoire with nontumor tissue.

Samples came from axillary lymph nodes draining the breast cancer. TCRdb used MiXCR to reprocess the multiplex PCR reads, holding one entry per CDR3 protein. This sample has about 230,000 distinct CDR3 sequences, with about 30% found just once. In germline, CDR1 is SQVTM, CDR2 ANQGSEA. The junction had 9 bases not matched to a gene; V was cut back by 8 bases and J by 8 bases. The CDR3 runs 14 residues. This clonotype was seen only once. What it recognizes is unknown. This receptor was taken from a female donor with breast cancer. Some clones in this sample may be carry-over from other donors' samples. The sample was axillary lymph node tissue. V is TRBV29-1 and J is TRBJ2-1, with 13 nucleotides matching TRBD2. CDR3 nucleotide sequence: TGCAGCTTGGAAGGGACTAGCGGGATCTATGAGCAGTTCTTC. Translating it yields CSLEGTSGIYEQFF.